Presented here are 14 T cell receptor beta chains from one specimen sequenced in a study of a mutant IDH1 vaccine in newly diagnosed glioma. The repertoire was sequenced with immunoSEQ multiplex PCR; TCRdb's copy has only in-frame clones and lacks some. This table has about 120,000 clones, around 77% appearing once. The time point denotes: week 11, during vaccination. Each vaccine dose was 300 ug of mutant IDH1 20-mer peptide, with topical imiquimod. The antigens of these receptors remain unknown. Here the sequenced sample was PBMCs, taken from a glioma patient whose treatment included an IDH1 peptide vaccine. Source of these receptors: a man in his forties or fifties with glioma.

This chain connects TRBV4-3 to TRBJ2-5; D is uncertain. The CDR3 spans 13 residues. The germline CDR1 and CDR2 sequences are LGHNA and YSLEER. Trimming removed 0 bases at V and 2 bases at J, with 4 bases between. DNA of the CDR3: TGCGCCAGCAGCCAAGAGCTACAAGAGACCCAGTACTTC. It encodes CASSQELQETQYF.

The rearrangement joins TRBV19 to TRBJ1-2; no clear D gene. The germline V gene encodes CDR1 LNHDA and CDR2 SQIVND (reference sequence). The V end lost 7 bases, the J end lost 4 bases, and 10 bases lay between the germline ends. The CDR3 spans 12 residues. CDR3 in DNA: TGTGCCAGTATTTATGGACTCTATGGCTACACCTTC. This gives the protein CASIYGLYGYTF.

The chain is built from TRBV7-6 and TRBJ2-7, with a tentative D call TRBD2 (5 bases). This CDR3 spans 13 amino acids. Trimming left V 3 bases short and J 1 base short, with 7 bases between. Looked up from germline, CDR1 is SGHVS and CDR2 is FNYEAQ. For the CDR3, the DNA is TGTGCCAGCAGCTTCGGGATTTCCTACGAGCAGTACTTC. Residues: CASSFGISYEQYF.

This chain connects TRBV7-6 to TRBJ1-1; 10 bases map to TRBD1. The length of the CDR3 is 17 residues. CDR1 is SGHVS, CDR2 FNYEAQ, per germline. V lost 5 bases to trimming and J lost 4 bases; unmatched junction nucleotides: 13. CDR3 amino acids: CASSDRQGAGYGTEAFF. CDR3 nucleotides: TGTGCCAGCAGCGACCGACAGGGGGCTGGGTATGGCACTGAAGCTTTCTTT.

This chain links TRBV5-1 with TRBJ1-3; 7 bases match TRBD1. CDR1 and CDR2 from the germline V gene are SGHRS and YFSETQ. This CDR3 spans 14 amino acids. Unmatched junction bases numbered 1, after V lost 0 bases and J lost 4 bases. CDR3 nucleotide sequence: TGCGCCAGCAGCTTGGACAGGGGAGGAAACACCATATATTTT. Amino acids: CASSLDRGGNTIYF.

The V gene is TRBV7-9, the J gene TRBJ1-4; a weak D match, TRBD1 (5 bases). Trimming pared 0 bases from V and 8 bases from J, leaving 25 bases between. The CDR3 is made up of 19 amino acids. The V gene's germline CDR1 is SEHNR and CDR2 FQNEAQ (reference sequence). The CDR3 DNA reads as TGTGCCAGCAGCTTAGCGGTCGGGAGCGGATTCAGGGACCAGGAAAAACTGTTTTTT. Translation: CASSLAVGSGFRDQEKLFF.

The rearrangement links TRBV7-8 to TRBJ2-1; 7 bases fit TRBD2. The V segment lost 4 bases and the J segment 4 bases; nucleotides outside the gene matches: 10. Germline CDR1 reads SGHVS; CDR2 reads FQNEAQ. This CDR3 spans 16 amino acids. The CDR3 bases are TGTGCCAGCAGCTCCTTTGCGGGAGTGTTTTACAATGAGCAGTTCTTC. Amino acids: CASSSFAGVFYNEQFF. Using reference TRBV7-8 and TRBJ2-1 for the parts outside the CDR3, the full variable domain is GAGVSQSPRYKVAKRGQDVALRCDPISGHVSLFWYQQALGQGPEFLTYFQNEAQLDKSGLPSDRFFAERPEGSVSTLKIQRTQQEDSAVYLCASSSFAGVFYNEQFFGPGTRLTVL.

The chain carries TRBV10-2 and TRBJ2-7; D tentatively fits TRBD1 or TRBD2 (5 bases each). The length of the CDR3 is 11 residues. V shed 8 bases and J shed 5 bases, with 10 bases lying between them. Germline V lookup: CDR1 WSHSY, CDR2 SAAADI. This chain's CDR3 is CASVGVHEQYF. CDR3 DNA: TGCGCCAGCGTGGGGGTCCACGAGCAGTACTTC.

The chain combines TRBV28 with TRBJ1-1; no reliable D call. Germline CDR1 and CDR2: MDHEN and SYDVKM. V lost 6 bases and J 5 bases, leaving 13 bases between the germline ends. The CDR3 is 13 residues long. This CDR3 is CASRGNGRTEAFF. CDR3 coding DNA: TGTGCCAGCAGGGGGAATGGGCGAACTGAAGCTTTCTTT.

The rearrangement links TRBV19 to TRBJ2-7; D is possibly TRBD1 or TRBD2 (5 bases each). The CDR3 runs 14 residues. V shed 10 bases and J shed 0 bases, with 16 bases lying between them. Per germline, CDR1 LNHDA and CDR2 SQIVND (reference sequence). The CDR3 loop is CATRGDRLSYEQYF. The CDR3 DNA sequence: TGTGCCACACGAGGGGACCGACTCTCCTACGAGCAGTACTTC.

The chain uses TRBV7-9 and TRBJ1-2; a possible D gene is TRBD1 (5 bases). Looked up from germline, CDR1 is SEHNR and CDR2 is FQNEAQ (reference sequence). This CDR3 spans 17 amino acids. The V gene lost 2 bases and the J gene lost 2 bases, with 18 bases spanning the gap. The CDR3 is CASSLSLSNRLNYGYTF. The CDR3 DNA reads TGTGCCAGCAGCTTATCTTTGTCCAACAGGCTAAACTATGGCTACACCTTC.

J is TRBJ1-3 and V is TRBV7-8; no definite D call. The germline V gene encodes CDR1 SGHVS and CDR2 FQNEAQ. CDR3 length: 17 amino acids. V was trimmed by 8 bases and J by 4 bases, leaving 24 bases between them. Written as DNA, the CDR3 is TGTGCCAGCGGGCTGAGACCCAATTCACAGACCGGAAACACCATATATTTT. This encodes CASGLRPNSQTGNTIYF.

The V gene is TRBV4-1, the J gene TRBJ2-1, with a tentative D call TRBD1 (6 bases). Per germline, CDR1 MGHRA and CDR2 YSYEKL. The CDR3 has 15 amino acids. Trimming removed 3 bases at V and 6 bases at J, with 15 bases between. The DNA for the CDR3 is TGCGCCAGCAGCCAGGCACCGGGACATTCCAATGAGCAGTTCTTC. It specifies CASSQAPGHSNEQFF.

This clone was counted only a few times. The chain joins TRBV30 to TRBJ1-2, with D unresolved. V lost 5 bases and J 14 bases, leaving 18 bases between the germline ends. CDR1 is GTSNPN, CDR2 SVGIG, per germline (reference sequence). The CDR3 extends over 11 amino acids. The CDR3 region has the DNA TGTGCCTGGCTCCCCCTGGACGTCAATACCTTC. Protein: CAWLPLDVNTF.